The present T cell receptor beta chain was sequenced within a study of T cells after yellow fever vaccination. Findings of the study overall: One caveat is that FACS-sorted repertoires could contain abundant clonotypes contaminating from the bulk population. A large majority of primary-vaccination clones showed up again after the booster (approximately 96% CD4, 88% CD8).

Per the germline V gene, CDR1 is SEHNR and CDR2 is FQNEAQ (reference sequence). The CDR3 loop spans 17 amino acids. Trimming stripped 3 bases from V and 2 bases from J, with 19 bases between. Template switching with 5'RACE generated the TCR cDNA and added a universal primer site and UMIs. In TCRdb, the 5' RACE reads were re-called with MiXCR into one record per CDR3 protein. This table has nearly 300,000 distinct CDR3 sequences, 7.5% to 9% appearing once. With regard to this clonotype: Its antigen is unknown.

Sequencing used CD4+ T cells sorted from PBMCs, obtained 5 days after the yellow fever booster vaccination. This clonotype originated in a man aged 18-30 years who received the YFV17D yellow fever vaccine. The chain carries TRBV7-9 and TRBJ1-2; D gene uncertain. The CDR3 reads CASSFGLVSTENYGYTF. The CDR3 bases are TGTGCCAGCAGCTTTGGTCTTGTTTCGACGGAAAACTATGGCTACACCTTC.